This T cell receptor beta chain was captured in a study of shared clonotypes between healthy human individuals. Study-level points and caveats: Among a handful of donors, roughly 5% of naive CD4 clonotypes were found in common. Generation probabilities were higher for clonotypes shared across all four sorted-subset donors than for unshared ones. Donors were few, which limited the genetic and exposure-history diversity represented.

This CDR3 contains 15 residues. Trimming left V 7 bases short and J 6 bases short, with 19 bases between. Germline V gene data show CDR1 as SGHRS and CDR2 as YFSETQ. Concerning this clone: What it binds is not known.

Using immunoSEQ multiplex PCR, the repertoire was profiled, and TCRdb retains in-frame clones only, with some absent. The table includes 850,000 to 1,200,000 clones, about 80% detected once. Sequences were obtained from memory CD4+ T cells sorted from blood. As to subset: CD45RA-negative fraction. The sequence derives from a man younger than 35 in good health. The chain combines TRBV5-1 with TRBJ2-2; D possibly corresponds to TRBD2 (5 bases). The CDR3 region has the DNA TGCGCCAGCTCTCCCGGGGTCCTCACGGCCGGGGAGCTGTTTTTT. Amino acid sequence: CASSPGVLTAGELFF. The full variable domain, with the rest looked up from reference TRBV5-1 and TRBJ2-2, is KAGVTQTPRYLIKTRGQQVTLSCSPISGHRSVSWYQQTPGQGLQFLFEYFSETQRNKGNFPGRFSGRQFSNSRSEMNVSTLELGDSALYLCASSPGVLTAGELFFGEGSRLTVL.